The next 4 T cell receptor beta chains were all read from a single sample in a study of memory CD4+ T cells and cytomegalovirus serostatus. Only in-frame clones appear in the TCRdb table, and some are missing; sequencing was by immunoSEQ multiplex PCR. Of 40,000 to 55,000 clones in the sample, less than 85% are singletons; the top ten hold roughly 2%. The sort gate was single viable CD3+CD4+CD8-CD45RO+ cells for memory CD4+ T cells. Sequenced sample: memory CD4+ T cells from blood. The receptors were gathered from an adult in good health and CMV-seronegative.

The chain links TRBV5-1 to TRBJ2-5; possible D gene TRBD2, 5 bases. Germline loops: CDR1 SGHRS, CDR2 YFSETQ. This CDR3 is built from 15 residues. V lost 0 bases and J lost 3, with 12 bases in between. The DNA for the CDR3 is TGCGCCAGCAGCTTGGAGGACTCACTCAAAGAGACCCAGTACTTC. It codes for CASSLEDSLKETQYF.

This clone was observed a handful of times. The CDR3 bases are TGCAGCGTTGCCCCCGGGTGGGGGATGAACACTGAAGCTTTCTTT. Translated: CSVAPGWGMNTEAFF. The V and J genes are TRBV29-1 and TRBJ1-1; TRBD1 might be the D (5 bases). Per germline, CDR1 SQVTM and CDR2 ANQGSEA. The V gene lost 4 bases and the J gene lost 0 bases, with 15 bases spanning the gap. The CDR3 has 15 amino acids.

This clone was counted once. The V call is TRBV5-1, the J call TRBJ2-7, with D perhaps matching TRBD1 (6 bases). The CDR3 extends over 13 amino acids. Trimming left V 4 bases short and J 5 bases short, with 13 bases between. Germline V gene lookup returns CDR1 SGHRS and CDR2 YFSETQ. The CDR3 DNA is TGCGCCAGCAGCCAGGCAGGGGCCAACGAGCAGTACTTC. This gives the protein CASSQAGANEQYF.

J is TRBJ1-6 and V is TRBV19; no reliable D call. V lost 2 bases and J 3 bases, leaving 8 bases between the germline ends. The germline V gene has CDR1 LNHDA and CDR2 SQIVND (reference sequence). This CDR3 spans 15 amino acids. The CDR3 nucleotides read TGTGCCAGTAGTATATCTCCAGGCTATAATTCACCCCTCCACTTT. As protein: CASSISPGYNSPLHF.